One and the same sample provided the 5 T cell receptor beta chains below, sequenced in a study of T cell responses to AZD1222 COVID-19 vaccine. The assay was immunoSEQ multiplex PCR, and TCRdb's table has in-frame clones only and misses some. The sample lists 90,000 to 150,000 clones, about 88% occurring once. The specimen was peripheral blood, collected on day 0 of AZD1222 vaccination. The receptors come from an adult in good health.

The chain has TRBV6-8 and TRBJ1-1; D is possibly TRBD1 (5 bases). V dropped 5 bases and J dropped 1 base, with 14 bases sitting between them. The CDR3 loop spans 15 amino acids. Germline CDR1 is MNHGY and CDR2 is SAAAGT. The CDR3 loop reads CASSPPGPQNTEAFF. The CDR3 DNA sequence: TGTGCCAGCAGTCCCCCGGGGCCACAGAACACTGAAGCTTTCTTT.

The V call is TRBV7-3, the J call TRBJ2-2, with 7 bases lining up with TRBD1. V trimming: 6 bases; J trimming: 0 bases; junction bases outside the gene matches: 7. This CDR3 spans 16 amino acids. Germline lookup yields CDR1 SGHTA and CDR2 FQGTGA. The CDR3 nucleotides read TGTGCCAGCAGATCCACCGGGACAGCGAACACCGGGGAGCTGTTTTTT. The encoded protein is CASRSTGTANTGELFF.

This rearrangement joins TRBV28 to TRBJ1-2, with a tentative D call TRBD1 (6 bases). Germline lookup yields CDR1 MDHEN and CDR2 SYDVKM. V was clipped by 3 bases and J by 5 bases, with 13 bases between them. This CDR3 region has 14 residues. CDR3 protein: CASSFPGVVYGYTF. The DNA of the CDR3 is TGTGCCAGCAGTTTTCCAGGGGTAGTGTATGGCTACACCTTC.

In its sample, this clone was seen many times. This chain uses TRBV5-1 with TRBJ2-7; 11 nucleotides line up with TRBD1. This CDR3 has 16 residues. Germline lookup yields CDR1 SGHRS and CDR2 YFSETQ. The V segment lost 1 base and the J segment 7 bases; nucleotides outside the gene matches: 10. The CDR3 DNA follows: TGCGCCAGCAGCTTGCCCAAGGACAGGGGGCAGGGGGAGCAGTACTTC. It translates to CASSLPKDRGQGEQYF.

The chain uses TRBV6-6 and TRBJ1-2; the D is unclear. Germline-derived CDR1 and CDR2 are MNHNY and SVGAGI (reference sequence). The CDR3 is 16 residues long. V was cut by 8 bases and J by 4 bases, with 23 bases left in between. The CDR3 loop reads CASLSGFNGLAYGYTF. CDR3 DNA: TGTGCCAGCCTCTCCGGATTTAACGGGCTGGCCTATGGCTACACCTTC.